This TCR beta chain was recorded in a study of T cell repertoires in cytomegalovirus infection. For the study at large: Through public TCR beta signatures, both CMV infection and matching HLA type were indicated.

Per the germline V gene, CDR1 is SGHAT and CDR2 is FQNNGV. This CDR3 has 15 residues. After removal of 3 bases from V and 8 bases from J, the junction contained 3 bases not matched to a gene. A single record per CDR3 protein comes from TCRdb applying MiXCR to the reads. The table has around 740,000 distinct CDR3 sequences, about 40% seen once. This sequence joins TRBV11-2 and TRBJ2-1; the match to TRBD2 covers 14 bases. The sequenced sample was PBMCs. The TCR comes from a human donor in good health (CMV status not recorded). Some clones in this sample may be carry-over from other donors' samples. CDR3 amino acids: CASSFGTSGGHEQFF. CDR3 coding DNA: TGTGCCAGCAGCTTTGGGACTAGCGGGGGTCATGAGCAGTTCTTC.